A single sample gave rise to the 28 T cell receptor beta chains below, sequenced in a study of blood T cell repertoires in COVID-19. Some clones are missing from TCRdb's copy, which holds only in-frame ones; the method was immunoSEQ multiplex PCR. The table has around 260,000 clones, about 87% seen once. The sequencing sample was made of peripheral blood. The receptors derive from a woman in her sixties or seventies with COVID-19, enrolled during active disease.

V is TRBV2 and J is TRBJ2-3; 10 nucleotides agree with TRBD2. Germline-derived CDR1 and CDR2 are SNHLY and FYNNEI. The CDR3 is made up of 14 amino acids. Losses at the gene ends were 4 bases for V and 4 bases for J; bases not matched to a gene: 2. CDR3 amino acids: CASSGAGGADTQYF. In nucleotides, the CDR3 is TGTGCCAGCAGTGGAGCGGGAGGGGCAGATACGCAGTATTTT.

The CDR3 DNA reads TGTGCCTCCAGGGTTGGGTATAGTGAAGCTTTCTTT. The encoded protein is CASRVGYSEAFF. The chain links TRBV28 to TRBJ1-1; a weak D match, TRBD1 (5 bases). The germline gives CDR1 MDHEN, CDR2 SYDVKM. The CDR3 length is 12 residues. Deletions cut 11 bases from V and 7 bases from J, with 17 bases between.

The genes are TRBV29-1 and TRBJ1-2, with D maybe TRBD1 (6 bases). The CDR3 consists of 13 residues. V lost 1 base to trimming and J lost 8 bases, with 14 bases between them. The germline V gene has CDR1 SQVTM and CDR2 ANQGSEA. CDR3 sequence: CSVEATGIYGYTF. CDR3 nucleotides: TGCAGCGTTGAAGCAACAGGGATTTACGGCTACACCTTC.

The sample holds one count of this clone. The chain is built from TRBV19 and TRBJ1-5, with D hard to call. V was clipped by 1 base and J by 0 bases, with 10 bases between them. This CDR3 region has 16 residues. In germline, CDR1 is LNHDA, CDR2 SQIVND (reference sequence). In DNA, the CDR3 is TGTGCCAGTAGTATAGTCGGGGAGGGTAGCAATCAGCCCCAGCATTTT. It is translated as CASSIVGEGSNQPQHF. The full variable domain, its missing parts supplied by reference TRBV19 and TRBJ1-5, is DGGITQSPKYLFRKEGQNVTLSCEQNLNHDAMYWYRQDPGQGLRLIYYSQIVNDFQKGDIAEGYSVSREKKESFPLTVTSAQKNPTAFYLCASSIVGEGSNQPQHFGDGTRLSIL.

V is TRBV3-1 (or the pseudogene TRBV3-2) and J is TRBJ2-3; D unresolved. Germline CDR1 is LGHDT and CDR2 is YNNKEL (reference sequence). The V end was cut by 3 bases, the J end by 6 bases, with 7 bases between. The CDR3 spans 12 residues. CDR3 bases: TGTGCCAGCAGCCAGAGATCCGATACGCAGTATTTT. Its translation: CASSQRSDTQYF.

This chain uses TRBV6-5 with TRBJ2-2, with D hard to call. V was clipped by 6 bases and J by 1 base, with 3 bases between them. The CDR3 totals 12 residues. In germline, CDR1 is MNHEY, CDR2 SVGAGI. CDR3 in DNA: TGTGCCAGCAGCCGGAACACCGGGGAGCTGTTTTTT. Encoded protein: CASSRNTGELFF.

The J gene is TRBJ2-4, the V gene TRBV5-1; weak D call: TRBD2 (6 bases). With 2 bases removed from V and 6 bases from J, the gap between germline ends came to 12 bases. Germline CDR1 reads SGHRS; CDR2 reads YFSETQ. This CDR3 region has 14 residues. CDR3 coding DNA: TGCGCCAGCAGCTTACCGGGAGAGGGAAACATTCAGTACTTC. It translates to CASSLPGEGNIQYF.

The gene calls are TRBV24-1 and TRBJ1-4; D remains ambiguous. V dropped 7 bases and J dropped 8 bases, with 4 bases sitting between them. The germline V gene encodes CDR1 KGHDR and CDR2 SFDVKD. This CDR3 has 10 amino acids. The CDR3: CATRSEKLFF. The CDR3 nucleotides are TGTGCCACCAGGAGCGAAAAACTGTTTTTT.

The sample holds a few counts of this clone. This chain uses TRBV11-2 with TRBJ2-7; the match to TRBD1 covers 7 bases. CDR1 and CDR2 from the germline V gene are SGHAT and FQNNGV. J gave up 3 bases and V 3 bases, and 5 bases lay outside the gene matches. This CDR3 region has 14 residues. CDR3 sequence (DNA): TGTGCCAGCAGCTTCGGGACAGAGTACTACGAGCAGTACTTC. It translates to CASSFGTEYYEQYF.

CDR3 sequence reads: CASSYSTGAGNTIYF. The CDR3 coding sequence is TGTGCCAGCAGTTACTCGACAGGGGCTGGAAACACCATATATTTT. This chain connects TRBV6-5 to TRBJ1-3, with 8 nucleotides matching TRBD1. The CDR3 is 15 residues long. V lost 0 bases, J lost 2 bases, and 0 bases stayed unmatched. Looked up from germline, CDR1 is MNHEY and CDR2 is SVGAGI.

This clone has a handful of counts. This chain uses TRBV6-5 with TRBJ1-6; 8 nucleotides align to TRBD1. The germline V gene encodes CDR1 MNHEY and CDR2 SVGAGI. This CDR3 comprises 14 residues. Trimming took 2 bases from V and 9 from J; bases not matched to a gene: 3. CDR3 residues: CASSYGDRPSPLHF. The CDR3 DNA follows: TGTGCCAGCAGTTACGGGGACAGGCCTTCACCCCTCCACTTT.

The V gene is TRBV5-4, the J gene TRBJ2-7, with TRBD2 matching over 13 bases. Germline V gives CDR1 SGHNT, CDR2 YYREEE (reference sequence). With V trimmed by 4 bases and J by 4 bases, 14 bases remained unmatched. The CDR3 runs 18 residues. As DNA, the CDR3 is TGTGCCAGCAGCCCTACGACTAGCGGGAGGCCCCAGCCATACGAGCAGTACTTC. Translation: CASSPTTSGRPQPYEQYF. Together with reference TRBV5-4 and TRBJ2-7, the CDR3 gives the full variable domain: ETGVTQSPTHLIKTRGQQVTLRCSSQSGHNTVSWYQQALGQGPQFIFQYYREEENGRGNFPPRFSGLQFPNYSSELNVNALELDDSALYLCASSPTTSGRPQPYEQYFGPGTRLTVT.

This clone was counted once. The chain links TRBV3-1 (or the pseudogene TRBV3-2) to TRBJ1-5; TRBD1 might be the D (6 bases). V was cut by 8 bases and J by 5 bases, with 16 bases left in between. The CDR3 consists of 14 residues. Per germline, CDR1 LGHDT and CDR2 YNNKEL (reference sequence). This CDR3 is CASSLGGADQPQHF. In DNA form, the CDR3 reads TGTGCCAGCTCCTTGGGGGGGGCTGATCAGCCCCAGCATTTT.

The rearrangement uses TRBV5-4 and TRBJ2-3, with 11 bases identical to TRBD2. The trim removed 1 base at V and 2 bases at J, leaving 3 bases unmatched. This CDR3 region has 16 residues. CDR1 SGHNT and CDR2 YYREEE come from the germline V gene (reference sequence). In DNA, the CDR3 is TGTGCCAGCAGCTTGAGTAGCGGGAGGGCCACAGATACGCAGTATTTT. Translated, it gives CASSLSSGRATDTQYF.

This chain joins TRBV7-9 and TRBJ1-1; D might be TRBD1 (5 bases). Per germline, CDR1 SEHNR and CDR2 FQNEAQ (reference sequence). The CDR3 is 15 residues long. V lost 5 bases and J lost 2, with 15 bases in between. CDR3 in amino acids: CASSGGVDANTEAFF. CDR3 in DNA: TGTGCCAGCAGCGGAGGGGTCGATGCAAACACTGAAGCTTTCTTT.

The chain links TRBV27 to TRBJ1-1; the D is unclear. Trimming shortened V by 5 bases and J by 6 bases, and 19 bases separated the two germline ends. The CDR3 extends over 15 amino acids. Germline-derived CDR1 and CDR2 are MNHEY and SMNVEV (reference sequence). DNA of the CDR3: TGTGCCAGCAGTCAAATACCCAGGATGACCCCTGAAGCTTTCTTT. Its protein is CASSQIPRMTPEAFF.

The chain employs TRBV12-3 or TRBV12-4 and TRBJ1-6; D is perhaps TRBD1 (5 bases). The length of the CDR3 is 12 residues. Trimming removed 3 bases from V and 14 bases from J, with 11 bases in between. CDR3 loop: CASSFGAAALHF. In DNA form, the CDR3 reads TGTGCCAGCAGTTTTGGGGCCGCAGCCCTCCACTTT.

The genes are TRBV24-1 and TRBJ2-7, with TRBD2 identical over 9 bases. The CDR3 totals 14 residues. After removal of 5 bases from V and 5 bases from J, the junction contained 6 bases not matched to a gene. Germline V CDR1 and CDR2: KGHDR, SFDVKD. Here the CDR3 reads CATSATAGGHEQYF. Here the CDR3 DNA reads TGTGCCACCAGTGCAACAGCGGGAGGACACGAGCAGTACTTC.

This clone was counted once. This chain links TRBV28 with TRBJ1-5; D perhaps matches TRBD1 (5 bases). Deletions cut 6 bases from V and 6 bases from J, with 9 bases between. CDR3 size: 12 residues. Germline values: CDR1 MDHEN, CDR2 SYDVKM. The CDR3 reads CASSSGGQPQHF. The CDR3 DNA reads TGTGCCAGCAGCTCGGGGGGTCAGCCCCAGCATTTT.

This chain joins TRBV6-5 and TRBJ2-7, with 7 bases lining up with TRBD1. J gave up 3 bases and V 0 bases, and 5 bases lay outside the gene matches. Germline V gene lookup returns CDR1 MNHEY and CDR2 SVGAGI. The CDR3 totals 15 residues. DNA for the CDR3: TGTGCCAGCAGTTACTCGAGACCAGGGGGCTACGAGCAGTACTTC. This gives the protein CASSYSRPGGYEQYF.

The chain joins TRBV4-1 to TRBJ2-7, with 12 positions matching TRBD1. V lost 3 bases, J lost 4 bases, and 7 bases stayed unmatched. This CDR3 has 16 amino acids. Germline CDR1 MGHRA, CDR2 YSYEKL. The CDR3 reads CASSHTPGQGAYEQYF. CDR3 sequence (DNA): TGCGCCAGCAGCCACACACCGGGACAGGGGGCTTACGAGCAGTACTTC.

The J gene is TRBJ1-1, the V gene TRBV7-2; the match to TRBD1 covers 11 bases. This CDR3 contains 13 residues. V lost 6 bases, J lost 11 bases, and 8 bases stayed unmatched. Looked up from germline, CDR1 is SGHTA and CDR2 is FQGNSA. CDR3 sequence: CASSQDRGLSAFF. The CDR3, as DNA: TGTGCCAGCAGTCAGGACAGGGGGCTCTCGGCTTTCTTT. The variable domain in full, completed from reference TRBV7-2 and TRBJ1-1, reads GAGVSQSPSNKVTEKGKDVELRCDPISGHTALYWYRQSLGQGLEFLIYFQGNSAPDKSGLPSDRFSAERTGGSVSTLTIQRTQQEDSAVYLCASSQDRGLSAFFGQGTRLTVV.

CDR3: CASSSRTDYEQYF. CDR3 nucleotide sequence: TGTGCCAGTAGTTCTCGGACAGACTACGAGCAGTACTTC. V is TRBV19 and J is TRBJ2-7, with a tentative D call TRBD1 (6 bases). The CDR3 is 13 residues long. Trimming took 5 bases from V and 3 from J, leaving 11 bases between them. CDR1 is LNHDA and CDR2 is SQIVND in the germline V gene (reference sequence).

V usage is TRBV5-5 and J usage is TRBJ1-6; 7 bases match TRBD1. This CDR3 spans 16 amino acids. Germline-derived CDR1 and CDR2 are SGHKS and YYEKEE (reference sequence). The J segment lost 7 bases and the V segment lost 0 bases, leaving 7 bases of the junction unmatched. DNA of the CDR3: TGTGCCAGCAGCTTGGACGGGGTCAGGGGGAATTCACCCCTCCACTTT. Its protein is CASSLDGVRGNSPLHF.

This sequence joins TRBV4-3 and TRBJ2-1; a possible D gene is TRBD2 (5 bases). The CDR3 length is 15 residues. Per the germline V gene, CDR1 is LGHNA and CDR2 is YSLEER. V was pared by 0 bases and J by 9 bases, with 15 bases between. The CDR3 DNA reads TGCGCCAGCAGCCAAGAAGGAGGAACATTAGGTGAGCAGTTCTTC. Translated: CASSQEGGTLGEQFF.

CDR3 loop: CASSQVEGRGNIQYF. The CDR3 region has the DNA TGTGCCAGCAGCCAAGTGGAGGGTCGAGGAAACATTCAGTACTTC. This chain connects TRBV4-2 to TRBJ2-4; D might be TRBD2 (6 bases). The CDR3 extends over 15 amino acids. V lost 1 base and J 6 bases, leaving 13 bases between the germline ends. Germline loops: CDR1 LGHNA, CDR2 YNFKEQ.

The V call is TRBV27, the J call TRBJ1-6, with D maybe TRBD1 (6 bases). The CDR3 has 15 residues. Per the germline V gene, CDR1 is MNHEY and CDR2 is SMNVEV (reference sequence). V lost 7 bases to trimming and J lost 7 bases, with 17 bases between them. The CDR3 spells CASTPRGGGNSPLHF. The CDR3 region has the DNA TGTGCCAGCACTCCCCGGGGCGGGGGCAATTCACCCCTCCACTTT.

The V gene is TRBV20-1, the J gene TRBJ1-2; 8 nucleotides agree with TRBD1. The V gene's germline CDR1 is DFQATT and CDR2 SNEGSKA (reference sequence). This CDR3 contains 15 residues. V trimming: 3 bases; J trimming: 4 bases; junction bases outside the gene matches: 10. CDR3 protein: CSASEQGVISYGYTF. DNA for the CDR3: TGCAGTGCTAGTGAACAGGGGGTGATATCCTATGGCTACACCTTC.